The 19 T cell receptor beta chains below come from one sample, sequenced in a study of vaccination and CD4 T cells after COVID-19. These receptors' antigens are unknown. Cultured CD4+ T cell DNA underwent sequencing with the Oncomine TCR Beta short-read assay. A single record per CDR3 protein comes from TCRdb applying MiXCR to the PCR reads. Among more than 13,000 distinct CDR3 sequences listed, approximately 30% were seen once. Sample treatment: roughly nine-day PBMC culture with coronavirus spike peptide pools or control peptides (ViraFEST assay). The specimen was cultured CD4+ T cells from blood. These receptors all come from a human donor with COVID-19.

This clonotype occurred a few times. V gene TRBV6-1 combines with J gene TRBJ1-2, with TRBD1 identical over 9 bases. Germline V gene sequence: CDR1 MNHNS, CDR2 SASEGT. CDR3 size: 15 residues. The V segment lost 10 bases and the J segment 8 bases; nucleotides outside the gene matches: 17. The CDR3 DNA reads as TGTGCCACCTCCCCGTTAGGGGACAGGGTTAGGGGCTACACCTTC. This sequence encodes CATSPLGDRVRGYTF.

V gene TRBV6-1 combines with J gene TRBJ2-3; the D is unclear. V was shortened by 6 bases and J by 2 bases, with 9 bases between the two germline ends. Germline V gives CDR1 MNHNS, CDR2 SASEGT. The CDR3 sequence is 13 residues long. The CDR3 here is CASRIGSTDTQYF. CDR3 DNA: TGTGCCAGCAGGATCGGGTCCACAGATACGCAGTATTTT.

The chain employs TRBV6-1 and TRBJ1-1; weak D call: TRBD1 (5 bases). Germline lookup yields CDR1 MNHNS and CDR2 SASEGT. V lost 6 bases and J 7 bases, leaving 9 bases between the germline ends. CDR3 length: 11 amino acids. CDR3 bases: TGTGCCAGCAGCCGTGACAGTGAAGCTTTCTTT. It yields the protein CASSRDSEAFF.

This clonotype appeared once. J is TRBJ2-3 and V is TRBV7-9, with TRBD1 matching 8 bases. The length of the CDR3 is 13 residues. Germline-derived CDR1 and CDR2 are SEHNR and FQNEAQ (reference sequence). V shed 5 bases and J 4 bases; nucleotides not matched to a gene: 2. This CDR3 is CASSDRGPDTQYF. The DNA for the CDR3 is TGTGCCAGCAGCGACAGGGGACCAGATACGCAGTATTTT.

The chain uses TRBV19 and TRBJ1-1; D may be TRBD1 (5 bases). V was trimmed by 3 bases and J by 4 bases, leaving 9 bases between them. The CDR3 length is 13 residues. CDR1 is LNHDA, CDR2 SQIVND, per germline (reference sequence). Here the CDR3 reads CASSILGGTEAFF. The CDR3, as DNA: TGTGCCAGTAGTATCTTGGGGGGCACTGAAGCTTTCTTT.

CDR3 protein: CASRDGTLNTEAFF. For the CDR3, the DNA is TGTGCCAGCAGAGACGGGACTTTGAACACTGAAGCTTTCTTT. The rearrangement links TRBV2 to TRBJ1-1; a weak D match, TRBD1 (5 bases). Germline CDR1 reads SNHLY; CDR2 reads FYNNEI. V was trimmed by 6 bases and J by 0 bases, leaving 11 bases between them. This CDR3 spans 14 amino acids.

This chain links TRBV11-2 with TRBJ2-5, with 11 bases matching TRBD1. Germline CDR1 and CDR2: SGHAT and FQNNGV. CDR3 size: 16 residues. After removal of 1 base from V and 5 bases from J, the junction contained 6 bases not matched to a gene. For the CDR3, the DNA is TGTGCCAGCAGCTTAGCTGGACAGGGGGCTCGGGAGACCCAGTACTTC. It yields the protein CASSLAGQGARETQYF.

In this sample, this clonotype turned up a few times. The V call is TRBV7-9, the J call TRBJ2-5; D is possibly TRBD1 or TRBD2 (5 bases each). The V end was cut by 5 bases, the J end by 2 bases, with 18 bases between. CDR3 size: 16 residues. The germline gives CDR1 SEHNR, CDR2 FQNEAQ (reference sequence). The CDR3 loop is CASSPRRGVRQETQYF. The CDR3, as DNA: TGTGCCAGCAGCCCCCGTCGGGGCGTCCGACAAGAGACCCAGTACTTC.

This clonotype has just a few counts. The gene calls are TRBV18 and TRBJ2-2, with D unclear. Germline CDR1 is KGHSH and CDR2 is LQKENI. V was clipped by 2 bases and J by 0 bases, with 10 bases between them. The CDR3 is 16 residues long. The CDR3 reads CASSPLPNANTGELFF. For the CDR3, the DNA is TGTGCCAGCTCACCATTACCGAACGCGAACACCGGGGAGCTGTTTTTT.

This chain joins TRBV24-1 and TRBJ1-6; D is unclear. Germline loops: CDR1 KGHDR, CDR2 SFDVKD. The V and J ends lost 4 bases and 8 bases respectively, with 5 bases between them. The length of the CDR3 is 12 residues. The CDR3 bases are TGTGCCACCAGTGAAACATATTCACCCCTCCACTTT. This translates into CATSETYSPLHF.

V usage is TRBV30 and J usage is TRBJ2-3; weak D call: TRBD2 (6 bases). The V gene lost 4 bases and the J gene lost 5 bases, with 19 bases spanning the gap. The CDR3 extends over 15 amino acids. Germline V CDR1 and CDR2: GTSNPN, SVGIG (reference sequence). The CDR3 loop is CAWTRGSRTEDTQYF. DNA of the CDR3: TGTGCCTGGACGCGGGGAAGCCGAACGGAAGATACGCAGTATTTT.

The V call is TRBV6-1, the J call TRBJ1-3; a possible D gene is TRBD1 (5 bases). Germline lookup yields CDR1 MNHNS and CDR2 SASEGT. The CDR3 spans 15 residues. The ends were cut back, 4 bases at V and 4 bases at J, with 14 bases in the middle. The CDR3 here is CASSATQGTGNTIYF. CDR3 coding DNA: TGTGCCAGCAGTGCAACTCAGGGCACCGGAAACACCATATATTTT.

The chain carries TRBV6-1 and TRBJ2-5, with TRBD2 matching over 8 bases. Losses at the gene ends were 5 bases for V and 2 bases for J; bases not matched to a gene: 10. Germline V gives CDR1 MNHNS, CDR2 SASEGT. The CDR3 contains 16 residues. The CDR3 nucleotides are TGTGCCAGCAGTCGACCTCGGGGGGGCCCACAAGAGACCCAGTACTTC. It codes for CASSRPRGGPQETQYF.

The V and J genes are TRBV19 and TRBJ1-1, with TRBD1 as a possible D gene (6 bases). Germline V CDR1 and CDR2: LNHDA, SQIVND (reference sequence). The CDR3 has 13 amino acids. Deletions cut 4 bases from V and 12 bases from J, with 18 bases between. The CDR3 bases are TGTGCCAGTAGTACGACCGCGGGGGGCGAGACTTTCTTT. As protein: CASSTTAGGETFF.

CDR3 protein: CASSFSSGQPQHF. The CDR3 DNA follows: TGTGCCAGCAGTTTCAGCAGCGGGCAGCCCCAGCATTTT. V is TRBV6-5 and J is TRBJ1-5; D is unclear. CDR3 size: 13 residues. The germline V gene encodes CDR1 MNHEY and CDR2 SVGAGI. Trimming shortened V by 4 bases and J by 7 bases, and 11 bases separated the two germline ends.

This clonotype is medium-sized in the sample. In DNA, the CDR3 is TGTGCCAGCAGTTACTCTGAGACAGGGTTCTATGGCTACACCTTC. Amino acids: CASSYSETGFYGYTF. The chain uses TRBV6-5 and TRBJ1-2; TRBD1 matches at 7 bases. The J segment lost 4 bases and the V segment lost 0 bases, leaving 5 bases of the junction unmatched. In germline, CDR1 is MNHEY, CDR2 SVGAGI. This CDR3 is built from 15 residues.

V and J are TRBV7-8 and TRBJ1-2; no clear D. Between the trimmed V and J ends, which lost 5 bases and 3 bases, there was a span of 16 bases. The CDR3 consists of 15 residues. CDR1 SGHVS and CDR2 FQNEAQ come from the germline V gene. The CDR3 sequence: CASSPDGTAYYGYTF. CDR3 coding DNA: TGTGCCAGCAGCCCGGACGGTACCGCTTACTATGGCTACACCTTC.

In its sample, this clonotype was seen a few times. The rearrangement joins TRBV12-3 or TRBV12-4 to TRBJ1-1; 10 bases fit TRBD1. With 6 bases clipped from V and 0 bases from J, the junction kept 10 bases outside the gene matches. CDR3 size: 17 residues. CDR3 sequence reads: CASSHGTGASMNTEAFF. CDR3 sequence (DNA): TGTGCCAGCAGCCACGGGACAGGGGCCTCCATGAACACTGAAGCTTTCTTT.

This clonotype was found once. The V and J genes are TRBV9 and TRBJ1-2; the D is unclear. The CDR3 loop spans 14 amino acids. V was pared by 0 bases and J by 6 bases, with 12 bases between. CDR1 SGDLS and CDR2 YYNGEE come from the germline V gene. In DNA, the CDR3 is TGTGCCAGCAGCGTAGCTACAAGGGCGGATGGCTACACCTTC. This gives the protein CASSVATRADGYTF.